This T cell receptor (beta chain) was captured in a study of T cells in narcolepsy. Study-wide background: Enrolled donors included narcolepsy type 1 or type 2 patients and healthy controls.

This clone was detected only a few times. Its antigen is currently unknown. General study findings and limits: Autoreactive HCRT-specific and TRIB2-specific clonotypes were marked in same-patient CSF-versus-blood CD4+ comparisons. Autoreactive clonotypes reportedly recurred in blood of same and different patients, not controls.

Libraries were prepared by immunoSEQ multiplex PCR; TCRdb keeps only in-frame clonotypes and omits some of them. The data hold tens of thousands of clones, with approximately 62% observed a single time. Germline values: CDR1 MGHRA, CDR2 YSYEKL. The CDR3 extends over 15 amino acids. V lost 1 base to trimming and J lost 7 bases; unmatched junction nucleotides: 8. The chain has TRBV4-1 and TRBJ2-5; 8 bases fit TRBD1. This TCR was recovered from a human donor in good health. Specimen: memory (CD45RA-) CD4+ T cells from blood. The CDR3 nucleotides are TGCGCCAGCAGCCAAGGAACCGACAGGGGTGCGACCCAGTACTTC. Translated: CASSQGTDRGATQYF.